This T cell receptor (beta chain) originates from a study of CD8 T cells in Susac syndrome. Germline V gene lookup returns CDR1 SQVTM and CDR2 ANQGSEA. The CDR3 totals 15 residues. Trimming took 3 bases from V and 4 from J; bases not matched to a gene: 8. Random hexamers were used to reverse transcribe roughly 0.45 to 1 ug of RNA. A multiplex approach, immunoSEQ multiplex PCR, amplified TCR beta CDR3 across 54 Vbeta and 13 Jbeta. From the immunoSEQ multiplex PCR reads, TCRdb called clonotypes with MiXCR, one entry per CDR3 protein. Here the sample spans roughly 200,000 distinct CDR3 sequences, around 95% being singletons.

This TCR was sampled from a human donor in good health. The chain uses TRBV29-1 and TRBJ1-1; 10 bases fit TRBD1. Sequenced material: CD4+ T cells from PBMCs. CDR3 in amino acids: CSVEARQGAGTEAFF. CDR3 sequence (DNA): TGCAGCGTTGAGGCCAGACAGGGGGCAGGCACTGAAGCTTTCTTT.